This T cell receptor (beta chain) was recorded in a study of cytomegalovirus exposure and HLA in healthy donors. The PCR made use of 60 Vbeta and 13 Jbeta primers. Using immunoSEQ multiplex PCR, the repertoire was profiled, and TCRdb retains in-frame clones only, with some absent. The table lists over 100,000 clones, 75% to 80% of them singletons. Overall study results and limits: Within the data, a cluster of highly shared sequence variants was likely a sequencing artifact.

Of note for this clone: The antigen is undetermined.

Material: PBMCs. The clonotype originates from a male donor in good health and CMV-seronegative.

In DNA form, the CDR3 reads TGTGCCAGCAGCTTAGCCCCGGGACAGGGAGAGACAGATACGCAGTATTTT. Amino acids: CASSLAPGQGETDTQYF. The chain combines TRBV7-9 with TRBJ2-3; the match to TRBD1 covers 9 bases. V gave up 0 bases and J gave up 3 bases; unmatched junction bases: 7. The CDR3 consists of 17 residues. Germline assignment: CDR1 SEHNR and CDR2 FQNEAQ (reference sequence).